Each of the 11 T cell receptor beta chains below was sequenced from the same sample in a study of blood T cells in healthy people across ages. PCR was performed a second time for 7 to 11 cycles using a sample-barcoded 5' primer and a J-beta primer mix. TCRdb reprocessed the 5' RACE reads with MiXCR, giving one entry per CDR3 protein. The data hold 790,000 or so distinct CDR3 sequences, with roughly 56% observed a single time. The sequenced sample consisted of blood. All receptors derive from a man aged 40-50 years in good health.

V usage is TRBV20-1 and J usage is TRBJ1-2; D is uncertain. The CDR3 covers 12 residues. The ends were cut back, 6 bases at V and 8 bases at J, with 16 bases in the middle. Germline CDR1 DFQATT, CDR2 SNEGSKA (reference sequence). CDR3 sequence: CSAPGPEEGYTF. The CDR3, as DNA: TGCAGTGCCCCGGGCCCCGAGGAGGGCTACACCTTC.

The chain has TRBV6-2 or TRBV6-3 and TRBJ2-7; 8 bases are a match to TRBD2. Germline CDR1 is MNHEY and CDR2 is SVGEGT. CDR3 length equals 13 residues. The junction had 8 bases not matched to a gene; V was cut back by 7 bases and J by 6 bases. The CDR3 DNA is TGTGCCAGCACCGGGACTAGTGGGTCCGAGCAGTACTTC. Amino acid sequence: CASTGTSGSEQYF.

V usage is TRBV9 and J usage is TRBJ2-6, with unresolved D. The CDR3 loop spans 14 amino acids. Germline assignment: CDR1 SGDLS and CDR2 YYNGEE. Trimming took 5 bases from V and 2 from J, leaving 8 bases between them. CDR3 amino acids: CASSPVTGANVLTF. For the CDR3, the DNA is TGTGCCAGCAGTCCGGTCACTGGGGCCAACGTCCTGACTTTC.

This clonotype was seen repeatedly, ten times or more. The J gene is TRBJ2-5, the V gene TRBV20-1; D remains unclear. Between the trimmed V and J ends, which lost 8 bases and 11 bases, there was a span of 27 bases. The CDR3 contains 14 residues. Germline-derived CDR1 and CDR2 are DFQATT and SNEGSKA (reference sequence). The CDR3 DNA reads TGCAGTCCAAAATCAGAGATGGGTTACAATGAGCAGTACTTC. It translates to CSPKSEMGYNEQYF.

The CDR3 DNA follows: TGTGCCACGATTTCGGGGACTGAAGCTTTCTTT. Translation gives CATISGTEAFF. The V call is TRBV6-5, the J call TRBJ1-1; D gene ambiguous. Germline V gives CDR1 MNHEY, CDR2 SVGAGI. CDR3 length equals 11 residues. V lost 10 bases and J 5 bases, leaving 11 bases between the germline ends.

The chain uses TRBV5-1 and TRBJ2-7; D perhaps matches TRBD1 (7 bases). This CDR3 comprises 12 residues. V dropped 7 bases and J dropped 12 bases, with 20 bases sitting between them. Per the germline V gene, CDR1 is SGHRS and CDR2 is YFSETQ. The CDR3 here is CASGAQGGFRYF. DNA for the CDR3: TGCGCCAGCGGGGCGCAGGGGGGATTTCGGTACTTC.

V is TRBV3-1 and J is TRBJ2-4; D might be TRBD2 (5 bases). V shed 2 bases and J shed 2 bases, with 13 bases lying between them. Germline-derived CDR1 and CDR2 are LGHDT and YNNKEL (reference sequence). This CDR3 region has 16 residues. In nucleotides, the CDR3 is TGTGCCAGCAGCCAACCTAAGACGGGGACCAAAAACATTCAGTACTTC. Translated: CASSQPKTGTKNIQYF.

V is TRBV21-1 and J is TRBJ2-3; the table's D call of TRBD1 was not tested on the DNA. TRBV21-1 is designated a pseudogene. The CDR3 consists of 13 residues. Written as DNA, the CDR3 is TGTGCCGGCAAGGACAGACGCACAGATACGCAGTATTTT. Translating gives CAGKDRRTDTQYF.

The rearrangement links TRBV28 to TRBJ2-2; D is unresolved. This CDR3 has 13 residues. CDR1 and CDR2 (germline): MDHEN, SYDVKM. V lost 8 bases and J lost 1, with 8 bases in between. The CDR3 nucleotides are TGTGCCAGCCAACAGCTGAACACCGGGGAGCTGTTTTTT. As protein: CASQQLNTGELFF.

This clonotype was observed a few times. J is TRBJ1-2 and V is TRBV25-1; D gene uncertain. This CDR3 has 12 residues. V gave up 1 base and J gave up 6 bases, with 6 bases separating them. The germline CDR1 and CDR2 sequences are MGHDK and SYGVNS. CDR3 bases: TGTGCCAGCAGTGAATGGGCTGATGGCTACACCTTC. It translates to CASSEWADGYTF.

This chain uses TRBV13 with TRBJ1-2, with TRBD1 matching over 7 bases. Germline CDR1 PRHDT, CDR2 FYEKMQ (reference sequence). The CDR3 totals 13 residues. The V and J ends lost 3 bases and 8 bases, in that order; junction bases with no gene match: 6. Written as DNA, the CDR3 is TGTGCCAGCAGCTTGACAGGGTCCGGGGGCTACACCTTC. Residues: CASSLTGSGGYTF.